A single sample gave rise to the 4 T cell receptor beta chains below, sequenced in a study of CD8+ T cells in alopecia areata listed by TCRdb under 2018. The library was produced with the immunoSEQ multiplex PCR assay. RNA was extracted from all samples and reverse transcribed into cDNA, which served as template for TCR sequencing. TCRdb obtained this table from immuneACCESS and retained in-frame rearrangements with V and J assigned. These tables miss some clones; where compared with another copy, unresolved V genes account for less than half of the shortfall, and the remainder is unexplained. A total of 200,000 to 250,000 clones appear in this sample, 50% to 70% of them only once. The ten largest make up over 0.4% of the sample. In light of the paper, this sample's time point label describes: baseline before oral tofacitinib. Sequencing used CD4+ T cells sorted from blood, obtained at week 0. The receptors stem from a human donor with alopecia areata.

This chain's CDR3 is CAWRPNVGGSPLHF. CDR3 bases: TGTGCCTGGAGACCCAACGTAGGGGGGTCACCCCTCCACTTT. The chain uses TRBV30 and TRBJ1-6, with D perhaps matching TRBD1 (6 bases). The length of the CDR3 is 14 residues. Germline V CDR1 and CDR2: GTSNPN, SVGIG (reference sequence). The V and J ends lost 3 bases and 10 bases respectively, with 16 bases between them.

The chain recombines TRBV9 with TRBJ1-1; D remains unclear. V lost 0 bases to trimming and J lost 4 bases, with 7 bases between them. There are 13 residues in the CDR3. Germline assignment: CDR1 SGDLS and CDR2 YYNGEE. The CDR3 nucleotides read TGTGCCAGCAGCGTAGACTTTACCACTGAAGCTTTCTTT. Translation: CASSVDFTTEAFF.

The chain joins TRBV7-6 to TRBJ2-6; D call uncertain. Germline V CDR1 and CDR2: SGHVS, FNYEAQ. This CDR3 spans 16 amino acids. V lost 4 bases and J 2 bases, leaving 12 bases between the germline ends. CDR3 residues: CASSYSYGPGANVLTF. In nucleotides, the CDR3 is TGTGCCAGCAGCTACTCTTACGGGCCTGGGGCCAACGTCCTGACTTTC.

The genes are TRBV25-1 and TRBJ2-2; D might be TRBD1 or TRBD2, each matching 5 bases. Trimming took off 5 bases at V and 0 bases at J, with 13 bases between the two ends. Germline-derived CDR1 and CDR2 are MGHDK and SYGVNS. The CDR3 loop spans 16 amino acids. This CDR3 reads CASSQTGGTNTGELFF. Written as DNA, the CDR3 is TGTGCCAGCAGTCAAACAGGAGGAACGAACACCGGGGAGCTGTTTTTT.